This is a list of T cell receptor beta chains from one sample in a study of T cell repertoires in cytomegalovirus infection. TCRdb reprocessed the reads with MiXCR, giving one entry per CDR3 protein. The sample holds some 300,000 distinct CDR3 sequences; around 10% are singletons and the top ten take around 2.4%. Input material: PBMCs. These TCRs come from a human donor in good health (CMV status not recorded). Some clones in this sample may be carry-over from other donors' samples. Each CDR3 is given with its conserved first and last residue. D genes are given only for firm matches.

D,V,CDR3
.,TRBV11-2,CASSIAVRTSSYNEQFF
.,TRBV2,CASNPTEYQETQYF
.,TRBV19,CASSKLFQTGNTIYF
.,TRBV28,CASGGSGAMGNQPQHF
TRBD2,TRBV3-1,CASSQDSGGKFF
.,TRBV10-3,CAISEPMTGGYTF
.,TRBV9,CASSVGQSTEAFF
.,TRBV24-1,CATSDSSVNNEQFF
.,TRBV20-1,CSARSPNGEKLFF
TRBD2,TRBV28,CASSSLVRGVKDTQYF
.,TRBV14,CASSQGRGGFQAQFF
TRBD1,TRBV14,CASSHPGQGAYNEQFF
TRBD1,TRBV6-5,CASSYLRDSNSPLHF
.,TRBV11-3,CASSANRGGPTGELFF
TRBD1,TRBV7-9,CASSSITGGNTGELFF
.,TRBV3-1,CASSPYFGQLGGEQYF
TRBD1,TRBV24-1,CATSDHTGAANTGELFF
.,TRBV28,CASSFGLGNSNQPQHF
TRBD2,TRBV29-1,CSVASGTSGGARADTQYF
.,TRBV28,CASSLETSQLEQYF
TRBD2,TRBV5-6,CASSLRLAGDNEQFF
.,TRBV7-9,CASTSGRDTEAFF
.,TRBV7-2,CASSPTGGSGNTIYF
.,TRBV29-1,CSAAQSTGLNEKLFF
.,TRBV6-1,CASSPEVGTEAFF
.,TRBV28,CASTLGGGGNTQYF